Sequencing of this T cell receptor (beta chain) was carried out in a study of cytomegalovirus exposure and HLA in healthy donors. The study ran its PCR with 60 Vbeta and 13 Jbeta primers. Generated by immunoSEQ multiplex PCR, the TCRdb table keeps only in-frame clones and is missing some. The repertoire holds approximately 170,000 clones, with about 71% as singletons. This sequence originates from a man aged 50-60 years in good health and CMV-seronegative. The specimen sequenced was PBMCs.

CDR3 sequence (DNA): TGTGCCAGCAGCAATAGCGGGGGGGCCTACAATGAGCAGTTCTTC. Residues: CASSNSGGAYNEQFF. The J gene is TRBJ2-1, the V gene TRBV7-9, with 11 bases identical to TRBD2. CDR3 length: 15 residues. V shed 5 bases, J shed 2 bases, and the junction held 2 bases outside the gene matches. Germline V gives CDR1 SEHNR, CDR2 FQNEAQ (reference sequence).